This entry describes one T cell receptor (beta chain). The CDR3 sequence is 14 residues long. The V segment lost 1 base and the J segment 2 bases; nucleotides outside the gene matches: 2. Germline CDR1 MGHRA, CDR2 YSYEKL. The data are from a study of T cell changes during pregnancy in multiple sclerosis. The assay was immunoSEQ multiplex PCR, and TCRdb's table has in-frame clones only and misses some. The repertoire has around 31,000 clones, about 90% of them found once; the top ten carry around 0.62%. The genes are TRBV4-1 and TRBJ2-7, with 7 bases matching TRBD1. This clonotype was obtained from a female donor in good health, enrolled as a control in a pregnancy study. Sequenced here: CD4+ T cells from peripheral blood mononuclear cells, sampled in the third trimester of pregnancy. CDR3: CASSQVQGAYEQYF. In DNA form, the CDR3 reads TGCGCCAGCAGCCAAGTTCAGGGGGCCTACGAGCAGTACTTC.